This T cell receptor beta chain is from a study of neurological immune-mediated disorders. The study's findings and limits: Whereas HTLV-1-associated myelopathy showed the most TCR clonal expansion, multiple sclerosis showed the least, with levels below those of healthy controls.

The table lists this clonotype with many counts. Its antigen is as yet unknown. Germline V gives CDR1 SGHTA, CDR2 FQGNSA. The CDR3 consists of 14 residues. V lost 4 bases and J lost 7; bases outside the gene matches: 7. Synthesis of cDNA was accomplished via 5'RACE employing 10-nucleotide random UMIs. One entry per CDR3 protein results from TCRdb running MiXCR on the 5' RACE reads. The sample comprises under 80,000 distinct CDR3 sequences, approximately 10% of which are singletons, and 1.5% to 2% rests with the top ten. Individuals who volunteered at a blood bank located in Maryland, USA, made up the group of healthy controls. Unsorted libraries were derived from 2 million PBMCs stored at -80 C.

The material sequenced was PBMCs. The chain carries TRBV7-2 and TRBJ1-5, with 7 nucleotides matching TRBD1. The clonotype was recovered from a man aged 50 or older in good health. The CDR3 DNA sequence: TGTGCCAGCAGCTCAGGGGGGCAGGTGCAGCCCCAGCATTTT. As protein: CASSSGGQVQPQHF. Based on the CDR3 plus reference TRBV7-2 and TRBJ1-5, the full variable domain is GAGVSQSPSNKVTEKGKDVELRCDPISGHTALYWYRQSLGQGLEFLIYFQGNSAPDKSGLPSDRFSAERTGGSVSTLTIQRTQQEDSAVYLCASSSGGQVQPQHFGDGTRLSIL.